This T cell receptor beta chain was retrieved from a study of blood T cell repertoires in COVID-19. Repertoires were generated with immunoSEQ multiplex PCR, while TCRdb's copy carries only in-frame clones and drops some. The sample has more than 250,000 clones; around 83% are singletons. This clone was seen more than once but under ten times. The specimen was peripheral blood. The receptor was isolated from a woman in her fifties or sixties with acute or convalescent COVID-19.

The CDR3, as DNA: TGTGCCTGGATCCGCACAGCGAACACCGGGGAGCTGTTTTTT. It specifies CAWIRTANTGELFF. The rearrangement links TRBV30 to TRBJ2-2; D gene uncertain. Germline lookup yields CDR1 GTSNPN and CDR2 SVGIG (reference sequence). This CDR3 is 14 amino acids long. The V gene lost 4 bases and the J gene lost 0 bases, with 9 bases spanning the gap.